This T cell receptor (beta chain) was recovered during a study of T-cell reconstitution after alpha-beta-depleted transplantation in children (dated by TCRdb to the mid-2010s). About the investigation overall: T-cell immune reconstitution after TCRalphabeta/CD19-depleted allogeneic hematopoietic cell transplantation in children was quantitatively tracked in the study by means of TCR repertoire profiling.

Libraries were made using PCR. The sequencer listed for this sample is Illumina HiSeq 2500. TCR libraries were prepared with molecular barcoding, using unique molecular identifiers to normalize TCRbeta repertoire quantification. In TCRdb, the public reads were trimmed at Q25 with fastp and aligned with MiXCR, with productive beta chains retained. Rows with one shared CDR3 protein collapse into an entry with the most common genes and DNA. The sample contains some 550,000 distinct CDR3 sequences, roughly 23% of them found a single time. The top ten clonotypes cover roughly an eighth of the sample. V is reduced by 0 bases and J by 8 bases, leaving a spacing of 11 bases between them. Reading the germline V gene (reference sequence) gives CDR1 DFQATT and CDR2 SNEGSKA. The CDR3, from cysteine to phenylalanine, totals 13 residues. Kept here is only the CDR3 DNA, which spans 39 bases and is read in frame from base 1.

This sample's treatment or condition label indicates: allogeneic hematopoietic cell transplantation with graft depleted of TCRalphabeta T cells and CD19 B cells. The children who served as transplant recipients had been given grafts of TCRalphabeta/CD19-depleted allogeneic hematopoietic cells. Overall study outcomes, separate from this receptor: The frequencies of hyperexpanded clones fell over the following months, and after one year, T-cell counts and TCRbeta diversity were mostly attributed to newly produced T cells. Apparently early alphabetaT-cell count recovery about two months after transplant reportedly relied on only several hundred rapidly expanded clones derived from non-depleted graft cells. In some patients, the high TCRbeta diversity seen at day 60 was put down to recipient T cells and intrathymic progenitors that had survived conditioning.

This clonotype qualifies as medium-sized (0.01 to 0.1%). The target of this receptor is not known. Base qualities are missing; no much larger clone stands one base away. Sequenced material: PBMCs, mostly from graft donor cells, taken 360 days after TCRalphabeta/CD19-depleted stem cell transplant. This TCR was recovered from a boy younger than two who had a stem cell transplant for acute myeloid leukemia, so the T cells may come from the graft donor. The sequence links TRBV20-1 to TRBJ2-1; the D gene is perhaps TRBD1, from 6 matching bases. The CDR3 protein: CSARDGRGDEQFF. The DNA sequence follows: TGCAGTGCTAGAGATGGCAGGGGAGATGAGCAGTTCTTC.